What follows are 28 T cell receptor beta chains derived from one specimen sequenced in a study of T cells in Graves' hyperthyroidism and ophthalmopathy. What was amplified from RNA transcripts were TCR beta CDR3 regions. Researchers ran a first-round RT-PCR on the TCR CDR3 using the HTBI primer set. TCRdb re-analysed the multiplex PCR reads in MiXCR, keeping a single row per CDR3 protein. The top ten clones hold about 7.2% of a sample with 500,000 to 800,000 distinct CDR3 sequences, less than 45% of them seen once. Input material: peripheral blood or thyroid tissue (not recorded which). The source is an adult man with Graves' disease, either hyperthyroidism or ophthalmopathy (not recorded which).

Of note for this clonotype: This may stem from a read error, because a much larger clone lies one nucleotide away. V is TRBV20-1 and J is TRBJ2-7; D gene uncertain. The CDR3 sequence is 12 residues long. Germline assignment: CDR1 DFQATT and CDR2 SNEGSKA (reference sequence). Deletions cut 0 bases from V and 3 bases from J, with 6 bases between. CDR3 loop: CSARDWSYEQYF. CDR3 nucleotide sequence: TGCAGTGCTAGAGATTGGAGCTACGAGCAGTACTTC.

The V gene is TRBV7-9, the J gene TRBJ1-1; D remains unclear. CDR3 length: 14 amino acids. Trimming cost V 2 bases and J 1 base, with 8 bases left between them. CDR1 is SEHNR, CDR2 FQNEAQ, per germline (reference sequence). As DNA, the CDR3 is TGTGCCAGCAGCTTAAGCCCTCAGAACACTGAAGCTTTCTTT. The encoded protein is CASSLSPQNTEAFF.

This clonotype has more than one count but fewer than ten. The chain is built from TRBV7-9 and TRBJ2-7; no clear D. V was clipped by 2 bases and J by 4 bases, with 9 bases between them. The CDR3 is 13 residues long. The germline gives CDR1 SEHNR, CDR2 FQNEAQ (reference sequence). The CDR3 reads CASSLKGHYEQYF. DNA for the CDR3: TGTGCCAGCAGCTTAAAAGGGCATTACGAGCAGTACTTC.

The sample holds a few counts of this clonotype. The V and J genes are TRBV19 and TRBJ1-1; D ambiguous. This CDR3 has 14 amino acids. The V gene lost 3 bases and the J gene lost 3 bases, with 11 bases spanning the gap. CDR1 is LNHDA and CDR2 is SQIVND in the germline V gene (reference sequence). The CDR3 DNA reads TGTGCCAGTAGTATCACCTCACTGGACACTGAAGCTTTCTTT. Its translation is CASSITSLDTEAFF.

This clonotype was counted between two and nine times. The V call is TRBV20-1, the J call TRBJ1-6; no clear D. Germline-derived CDR1 and CDR2 are DFQATT and SNEGSKA (reference sequence). V shed 5 bases and J shed 4 bases, with 12 bases lying between them. This CDR3 is 14 amino acids long. CDR3 sequence (DNA): TGCAGTGCTTCTCGGGAGAATTATAATTCACCCCTCCACTTT. It encodes CSASRENYNSPLHF.

The rearrangement joins TRBV24-1 to TRBJ1-5; 7 nucleotides line up with TRBD1. Germline assignment: CDR1 KGHDR and CDR2 SFDVKD. V lost 5 bases to trimming and J lost 3 bases; unmatched junction nucleotides: 6. This CDR3 is built from 15 residues. Here the CDR3 reads CATSAGGQLNQPQHF. The DNA of the CDR3 is TGTGCCACCAGTGCTGGGGGACAGCTCAATCAGCCCCAGCATTTT.

J is TRBJ2-7 and V is TRBV7-9; TRBD2 agrees at 11 bases. Germline V gene lookup returns CDR1 SEHNR and CDR2 FQNEAQ (reference sequence). This CDR3 comprises 16 residues. V shed 5 bases, J shed 2 bases, and the junction held 8 bases outside the gene matches. CDR3 loop: CASSATGTSGPYEQYF. The CDR3 region has the DNA TGTGCCAGCAGCGCTACCGGGACTAGCGGTCCCTACGAGCAGTACTTC.

This clonotype came up a few times. This chain connects TRBV4-2 to TRBJ1-5, with 10 bases fitting TRBD1. This CDR3 is 15 amino acids long. CDR1 LGHNA and CDR2 YNFKEQ come from the germline V gene. J gave up 8 bases and V 4 bases, and 8 bases lay outside the gene matches. CDR3 in DNA: TGTGCCAGCAGCCCGAGAAAGGACAGGGGGGAGCCCCAGCATTTT. Translated: CASSPRKDRGEPQHF.

Concerning this clonotype itself: This sequence may be a read error, since a much larger clone differs from it by one base. The V gene is TRBV29-1, the J gene TRBJ2-7; D not resolved. The CDR3 runs 15 residues. CDR1 SQVTM and CDR2 ANQGSEA come from the germline V gene. The CDR3 reads CSVERIGLSSFEQYF. CDR3 DNA sequence: TGCAGCGTTGAACGGATAGGATTAAGCTCCTTCGAGCAGTACTTC.

With respect to this clonotype: Because the CDR3 is missing its conserved closing phenylalanine or tryptophan, this is likely a read error. No DNA is shown, since the ends of the CDR3 on it are uncertain; the CDR3 is the one TCRdb lists. The rearrangement links TRBV7-3 to TRBJ2-2; TRBD1 is the table's D call, not checked against the DNA. The CDR3 has 8 residues if both end residues are counted. Looked up from germline, CDR1 is SGHTA and CDR2 is FQGTGA. CDR3 in amino acids: CASSLGTG.

The V and J genes are TRBV7-6 and TRBJ2-2, with 7 bases aligning to TRBD2. Trimming took 3 bases from V and 6 from J; bases not matched to a gene: 7. The CDR3 is 15 amino acids. CDR1 and CDR2 from the germline V gene are SGHVS and FNYEAQ. CDR3 DNA sequence: TGTGCCAGCAGCTTGTTAGGGACTATATCCGGGGAGCTGTTTTTT. Its protein product is CASSLLGTISGELFF.

The chain links TRBV9 to TRBJ2-7; maybe TRBD1 (6 bases). There are 16 residues in the CDR3. Trimming shortened V by 0 bases and J by 2 bases, and 15 bases separated the two germline ends. Per germline, CDR1 SGDLS and CDR2 YYNGEE. The CDR3 DNA is TGTGCCAGCAGCGTAGCAGGGGCAGTAGCCCCCTACGAGCAGTACTTC. Protein sequence: CASSVAGAVAPYEQYF.

The chain joins TRBV24-1 to TRBJ2-5; tentatively, D is TRBD1 (6 bases). Germline values: CDR1 KGHDR, CDR2 SFDVKD. V lost 2 bases to trimming and J lost 3 bases, with 12 bases between them. The CDR3 runs 15 residues. CDR3 sequence reads: CATSDSGVGKETQYF. CDR3 nucleotide sequence: TGTGCCACCAGTGATTCAGGGGTCGGAAAAGAGACCCAGTACTTC.

The rearrangement uses TRBV7-3 and TRBJ2-2, with 13 nucleotides matching TRBD2. Germline trimming cut 2 bases from V and 0 bases from J; bases unmatched to any gene: 6. The CDR3 loop spans 19 amino acids. CDR1 and CDR2 from the germline V gene are SGHTA and FQGTGA. CDR3 DNA sequence: TGTGCCAGCAGCTTAGGACTAGCGGGAGCGATGACGAACACCGGGGAGCTGTTTTTT. Translated, it gives CASSLGLAGAMTNTGELFF.

This clonotype was detected a few times. The V gene is TRBV5-1, the J gene TRBJ1-2, with D unclear. Germline CDR1 is SGHRS and CDR2 is YFSETQ. V was pared by 4 bases and J by 0 bases, with 13 bases between. CDR3 length equals 15 residues. CDR3 nucleotides: TGCGCCAGCAGCCGCCTGGGCACCTCTAACTATGGCTACACCTTC. Translation gives CASSRLGTSNYGYTF.

This clonotype appeared a single time. The chain employs TRBV29-1 and TRBJ1-1, with no clear D. Per the germline V gene, CDR1 is SQVTM and CDR2 is ANQGSEA. V was trimmed by 6 bases and J by 6 bases, leaving 5 bases between them. The CDR3 contains 9 residues. CDR3 DNA sequence: TGCAGCGTGCCACCTGAAGCTTTCTTT. Translating it yields CSVPPEAFF.

This clonotype has more than one count but fewer than ten. The chain recombines TRBV20-1 with TRBJ2-7; D possibly corresponds to TRBD1 (6 bases). Trimming removed 7 bases at V and 0 bases at J, with 13 bases between. The CDR3 loop spans 13 amino acids. CDR1 and CDR2 (germline): DFQATT, SNEGSKA (reference sequence). This chain's CDR3 is CSVRDRSSYEQYF. Here the CDR3 DNA reads TGCAGTGTGCGCGACAGGAGCTCCTACGAGCAGTACTTC.

This clonotype has at least ten counts. The chain joins TRBV9 to TRBJ2-7; D tentatively reads TRBD1 or TRBD2 (6 bases each). CDR3 size: 14 residues. The germline V and J ends were trimmed by 2 bases and 2 bases, with 11 bases remaining between them. Germline V gene data show CDR1 as SGDLS and CDR2 as YYNGEE. This CDR3 is CASSVDGGTYEQYF. In nucleotides, the CDR3 is TGTGCCAGCAGCGTCGACGGGGGCACCTACGAGCAGTACTTC. Full variable domain (rest looked up from reference TRBV9 and TRBJ2-7): DSGVTQTPKHLITATGQRVTLRCSPRSGDLSVYWYQQSLDQGLQFLIQYYNGEERAKGNILERFSAQQFPDLHSELNLSSLELGDSALYFCASSVDGGTYEQYFGPGTRLTVT.

This clonotype has ten or more counts. This chain uses TRBV29-1 with TRBJ1-2; D is uncertain. CDR3 size: 12 residues. The germline V and J ends were trimmed by 0 bases and 6 bases, with 8 bases remaining between them. Germline V lookup: CDR1 SQVTM, CDR2 ANQGSEA. In DNA form, the CDR3 reads TGCAGCGTTGAAGACCAGAGAAATGGCTACACCTTC. Protein: CSVEDQRNGYTF.

In this sample, this clonotype turned up a few times. A junction boundary mismatches the germline segment, possibly from a read error. The chain combines TRBV10-3 with TRBJ2-5; TRBD2 might be the D (5 bases). CDR3 size: 16 residues. Germline values: CDR1 ENHRY, CDR2 SYGVKD. CDR3: CASSYSINSGGETQYF. For the CDR3, the DNA is TGTGCCAGCAGTTACTCGATCAACAGCGGAGGAGAGACCCAGTACTTC.

The chain links TRBV7-9 to TRBJ1-3; weak D call: TRBD1 (5 bases). The CDR3 has 10 amino acids. Trimming pared 7 bases from V and 14 bases from J, leaving 12 bases between. Germline-derived CDR1 and CDR2 are SEHNR and FQNEAQ (reference sequence). This CDR3 reads CASTGLRVYF. The DNA for the CDR3 is TGTGCCAGCACAGGGCTAAGGGTATATTTT.

This chain joins TRBV10-3 and TRBJ1-1; D unclear. Trimming removed 10 bases from V and 0 bases from J, with 15 bases in between. Germline CDR1 reads ENHRY; CDR2 reads SYGVKD. The CDR3 runs 14 residues. The CDR3 reads CASSHLPLNTEAFF. CDR3 bases: TGTGCCAGCAGCCACCTCCCACTGAACACTGAAGCTTTCTTT.

This clonotype was seen at least ten times. The chain links TRBV7-3 to TRBJ1-1, with 7 bases that match TRBD1. Germline CDR1 reads SGHTA; CDR2 reads FQGTGA. CDR3 length equals 15 residues. J lost 1 base, V lost 0 bases, and 2 bases had no gene match. This CDR3 reads CASSLTGGSNTEAFF. CDR3 sequence (DNA): TGTGCCAGCAGCTTAACAGGGGGCTCGAACACTGAAGCTTTCTTT.

This clonotype has at least ten counts. The genes are TRBV29-1 and TRBJ1-2; TRBD1 matches at 11 bases. The germline CDR1 and CDR2 sequences are SQVTM and ANQGSEA. The J segment lost 7 bases and the V segment lost 0 bases, leaving 4 bases of the junction unmatched. This CDR3 has 14 residues. The CDR3 region has the DNA TGCAGCGTTGAAGAAGGACAGGGGGCTCGTGGCTACACCTTC. Protein: CSVEEGQGARGYTF.

This clonotype was detected ten times or more. V is TRBV12-3 or TRBV12-4 and J is TRBJ1-5, with 7 bases matching TRBD1. Trimming at V came to 5 bases and at J to 4 bases, leaving 5 bases not matched to a gene. The CDR3 is 14 residues long. CDR3 DNA: TGTGCCAGCAGTCATGGGACAGAAAATCAGCCCCAGCATTTT. This gives the protein CASSHGTENQPQHF.

V usage is TRBV7-2 and J usage is TRBJ1-2; a possible D gene is TRBD1 (6 bases). V lost 3 bases and J lost 4, with 21 bases in between. CDR3 size: 17 residues. Germline assignment: CDR1 SGHTA and CDR2 FQGNSA. The CDR3 DNA sequence: TGTGCCAGCAGCTTGGCCAAATCAGGGGATAGGGGCTATGGCTACACCTTC. Residues: CASSLAKSGDRGYGYTF.

This chain connects TRBV6-4 to TRBJ1-2; TRBD1 might be the D (5 bases). The CDR3 has 15 residues. V was cut by 0 bases and J by 4 bases, with 12 bases left in between. CDR1 and CDR2 (germline): MRHNA, SNTAGT. The chain's CDR3 is CASSDSISDSYGYTF. The CDR3 DNA sequence: TGTGCCAGCAGTGACTCAATTAGCGACAGCTATGGCTACACCTTC.

This chain links TRBV7-2 with TRBJ2-3, with 7 bases matching TRBD1. The CDR3 is made up of 15 amino acids. Trimming removed 8 bases from V and 2 bases from J; junction bases left unmatched: 10. Germline CDR1 is SGHTA and CDR2 is FQGNSA. This CDR3 reads CASGPGQRNTDTQYF. CDR3 nucleotide sequence: TGTGCCAGCGGGCCGGGACAGCGAAACACAGATACGCAGTATTTT. Full variable domain (remainder filled in from reference TRBV7-2 and TRBJ2-3): GAGVSQSPSNKVTEKGKDVELRCDPISGHTALYWYRQSLGQGLEFLIYFQGNSAPDKSGLPSDRFSAERTGGSVSTLTIQRTQQEDSAVYLCASGPGQRNTDTQYFGPGTRLTVL.